The 13 T cell receptor beta chains below come from one sample, sequenced in a study of identical twins. Each CDR3 protein is one row after TCRdb ran MiXCR on the 5' RACE reads. The sample includes 540,000 or so distinct CDR3 sequences, around 22% of them seen just once. This same sample was also taken into another study, of yellow fever vaccine responses in identical twins.

The specimen sequenced was CD4+ T cells sorted from blood. The receptors here all came from a woman between 18 and 29 years old in good health.

The chain employs TRBV10-2 and TRBJ2-7; D is ambiguous. The V end was cut by 0 bases, the J end by 2 bases, with 8 bases between. Per germline, CDR1 WSHSY and CDR2 SAAADI. This CDR3 contains 14 residues. CDR3 sequence reads: CASSESLRTYEQYV. The CDR3, as DNA: TGCGCCAGCAGTGAGTCGTTACGGACCTACGAGCAGTACGTC.

V gene TRBV19 combines with J gene TRBJ1-2; D is undetermined. The CDR3 runs 14 residues. Germline CDR1 is LNHDA and CDR2 is SQIVND (reference sequence). Trimming took 6 bases from V and 4 from J, leaving 15 bases between them. DNA for the CDR3: TGTGCCAGTAGCCGAACCCGACAAGTCTATGGCTACACCTTC. Protein sequence: CASSRTRQVYGYTF. The whole variable domain, remainder taken from reference TRBV19 and TRBJ1-2, is DGGITQSPKYLFRKEGQNVTLSCEQNLNHDAMYWYRQDPGQGLRLIYYSQIVNDFQKGDIAEGYSVSREKKESFPLTVTSAQKNPTAFYLCASSRTRQVYGYTFGSGTRLTVV.

This clonotype was observed a handful of times. The rearrangement links TRBV11-2 to TRBJ2-7, with 8 positions matching TRBD2. V lost 1 base, J lost 2 bases, and 7 bases stayed unmatched. Germline CDR1 SGHAT, CDR2 FQNNGV. The CDR3 covers 16 residues. DNA of the CDR3: TGTGCCAGCAGCTTAGCTACCCAGCGGGGGACCTACGAGCAGTACTTC. It translates to CASSLATQRGTYEQYF.

The rearrangement joins TRBV3-1 to TRBJ1-1; no clear D. CDR1 and CDR2 from the germline V gene are LGHDT and YNNKEL (reference sequence). V was clipped by 3 bases and J by 1 base, with 15 bases between them. The CDR3 contains 16 residues. CDR3 region: CASSQGHQAGNTEAFF. CDR3 coding DNA: TGTGCCAGCAGCCAGGGTCACCAAGCGGGGAACACTGAAGCTTTCTTT. Looking up the rest from reference TRBV3-1 and TRBJ1-1 gives the full variable domain: DTAVSQTPKYLVTQMGNDKSIKCEQNLGHDTMYWYKQDSKKFLKIMFSYNNKELIINETVPNRFSPKSPDKAHLNLHINSLELGDSAVYFCASSQGHQAGNTEAFFGQGTRLTVV.

With respect to this clonotype: Being one base from a much bigger clone, this may be a read error. The CDR3 region is CASSQGSEQYF. In DNA form, the CDR3 reads TGTGCCAGCAGCCAAGGGAGCGAGCAGTACTTC. The chain links TRBV5-5 to TRBJ2-7; D may be TRBD2 (5 bases). Germline assignment: CDR1 SGHKS and CDR2 YYEKEE (reference sequence). Trimming took off 4 bases at V and 6 bases at J, with 8 bases between the two ends. The CDR3 has 11 residues.

This sequence joins TRBV27 and TRBJ1-2, with 7 positions matching TRBD1. V shed 6 bases, J shed 8 bases, and the junction held 6 bases outside the gene matches. Germline values: CDR1 MNHEY, CDR2 SMNVEV (reference sequence). This CDR3 is 12 amino acids long. CDR3 sequence reads: CASRGQFPGYTF. The DNA for the CDR3 is TGTGCCAGCAGGGGACAGTTTCCCGGCTACACCTTC.

J is TRBJ2-7 and V is TRBV12-3 or TRBV12-4; no clear D gene. This CDR3 has 12 residues. The V and J ends lost 7 bases and 1 base respectively, with 8 bases between them. The CDR3, as DNA: TGTGCCAGCACCGGAGAATCCTACGAGCAGTACTTC. This gives the protein CASTGESYEQYF.

This chain joins TRBV12-5 and TRBJ2-1; no firm D call. Germline CDR1 reads LGHNT; CDR2 reads FRNRAP. The CDR3 extends over 13 amino acids. Trimming stripped 1 base from V and 7 bases from J, with 8 bases between. CDR3 amino acids: CASGLASLNEQFF. The CDR3 nucleotides read TGTGCTAGTGGTTTGGCATCTCTGAATGAGCAGTTCTTC.

DNA for the CDR3: TGTGCCAGCTCACCACCGCTAGCGGGGGGGCAGTTCTTC. Protein: CASSPPLAGGQFF. The V call is TRBV18, the J call TRBJ2-1, with 11 bases identical to TRBD2. Germline values: CDR1 KGHSH, CDR2 LQKENI. This CDR3 is built from 13 residues. V was pared by 0 bases and J by 12 bases, with 1 base of the junction left unmatched.

This chain connects TRBV2 to TRBJ2-1; no definite D call. Trimming removed 2 bases at V and 3 bases at J, with 5 bases between. Germline CDR1 is SNHLY and CDR2 is FYNNEI. CDR3 length equals 13 residues. The CDR3 region has the DNA TGTGCCAGCAGTGAACCCTTCTACAATGAGCAGTTCTTC. Protein: CASSEPFYNEQFF.

A few counts support this clonotype. The chain couples TRBV7-3 to TRBJ2-2; the D gene is possibly TRBD1 (6 bases). Trimming shortened V by 6 bases and J by 4 bases, and 15 bases separated the two germline ends. This CDR3 spans 15 amino acids. In germline, CDR1 is SGHTA, CDR2 FQGTGA. CDR3 coding DNA: TGTGCCAGCAGTCCCGGCAGGGGTAGCACCGGGGAGCTGTTTTTT. Translated, it gives CASSPGRGSTGELFF.

This clonotype has more than one count but fewer than ten. The chain couples TRBV28 to TRBJ2-7; 9 positions agree with TRBD1. Germline CDR1 reads MDHEN; CDR2 reads SYDVKM. This CDR3 has 14 residues. The junction had 6 bases not matched to a gene; V was cut back by 7 bases and J by 2 bases. The DNA for the CDR3 is TGTGCCAGCACCTCCGGACAGGGGACCTACGAGCAGTACTTC. Encoded protein: CASTSGQGTYEQYF.

The gene calls are TRBV4-2 and TRBJ2-4, with D tentatively TRBD1 (6 bases). The CDR3 extends over 18 amino acids. CDR1 and CDR2 (germline): LGHNA, YNFKEQ. V gave up 0 bases and J gave up 3 bases, with 18 bases separating them. The CDR3 coding sequence is TGTGCCAGCAGCCAAGAAGGGGGTCGCCGGGGTGGCAAAAACATTCAGTACTTC. Amino acids: CASSQEGGRRGGKNIQYF.